Listed below are T cell receptor beta chains from one sample, sequenced in a study of T cell responses to AZD1222 COVID-19 vaccine. Profiled with immunoSEQ multiplex PCR; TCRdb holds only in-frame clones, not every one. The sample has under 85,000 clones, more than 70% seen once; the top ten hold approximately 11%. The source material was peripheral blood, sampled on day 0 of AZD1222 vaccination. The receptors derive from an adult in good health. Each CDR3 is given with its conserved first and last residue. The D gene is left open where the match is weak. Rows may omit the clone size; those that give it use once, few, many or a size class.

-	-	TRBJ1-6	TRBV5-1	15	CASQEGSSYNSPLHF	TGCGCCAGCCAAGAGGGGAGCTCCTATAATTCACCCCTCCACTTT
-	TRBD2	TRBJ2-5	TRBV5-6	15	CASSLTSGVQETQYF	TGTGCCAGCAGCTTGACTAGCGGGGTCCAAGAGACCCAGTACTTC
-	TRBD2	TRBJ2-3	TRBV18	16	CASSPPPSGGSDTQYF	TGTGCCAGCTCACCTCCTCCTAGCGGGGGTTCAGATACGCAGTATTTT
-	TRBD1	TRBJ1-1	TRBV6-6	15	CASSNQGQGNTEAFF	TGTGCCAGCAGTAACCAGGGACAGGGAAACACTGAAGCTTTCTTT
-	TRBD1	TRBJ1-4	TRBV6-5	15	CASRDPGQVDEKLFF	TGTGCCAGCAGAGATCCGGGACAGGTTGATGAAAAACTGTTTTTT
-	TRBD2	TRBJ2-1	TRBV5-1	14	CASSPGGSYNEQFF	TGCGCCAGCAGCCCGGGGGGGAGCTACAATGAGCAGTTCTTC
-	-	TRBJ2-1	TRBV12-5	18	CASGLVLPPSSPAIEQFF	TGTGCTAGTGGTTTGGTACTCCCGCCCAGTTCTCCAGCGATTGAGCAGTTCTTC
-	-	TRBJ1-2	TRBV2	17	CASSEVGGGQGRRGYTF	TGTGCCAGCAGTGAAGTGGGAGGAGGGCAGGGAAGACGGGGCTACACCTTC
once	-	TRBJ2-7	TRBV28	13	CASSYESYYEQYF	TGTGCCAGCAGTTACGAGTCTTACTACGAGCAGTACTTC
-	-	TRBJ1-1	TRBV5-1	20	CASSLVGSGINKPRGTEAFF	TGCGCCAGCAGCTTGGTCGGGTCCGGCATAAACAAGCCACGCGGTACTGAAGCTTTCTTT
-	-	TRBJ1-6	TRBV28	12	CASRPARAPLHF	TGTGCCAGCAGACCCGCCAGGGCGCCCCTCCACTTT
-	-	TRBJ2-7	TRBV7-8	14	CASSLARISREQYF	TGTGCCAGCAGCTTAGCCCGGATTTCCCGCGAGCAGTACTTC
-	-	TRBJ2-1	TRBV23-1	16	CASSQGTLGTYNEQFF	TGCGCCAGCAGTCAGGGGACCTTAGGGACCTACAATGAGCAGTTCTTC
-	TRBD2	TRBJ2-7	TRBV7-8	16	CASSLWGGLAGYEQYF	TGTGCCAGCAGCCTCTGGGGGGGACTAGCGGGATACGAGCAGTACTTC
-	TRBD1	TRBJ1-5	TRBV16	14	CASIKDRSNQPQHF	TGTGCCAGCATAAAGGACAGGTCTAATCAGCCCCAGCATTTT
-	-	TRBJ2-2	TRBV6-1	15	CASSETDPSTGELFF	TGTGCCAGCAGTGAGACTGATCCTTCCACCGGGGAGCTGTTTTTT
-	-	TRBJ2-4	TRBV5-1	14	CASSAGMGKNIQYF	TGCGCCAGCAGCGCCGGGATGGGCAAAAACATTCAGTACTTC
-	TRBD1	TRBJ1-3	TRBV6-5	15	CASGGGQGPGNTIYF	TGTGCCAGCGGAGGTGGACAGGGGCCTGGAAACACCATATATTTT
-	-	TRBJ1-1	TRBV30	14	CAWREGRGSPEAFF	TGTGCCTGGAGAGAAGGACGGGGGTCTCCTGAAGCTTTCTTT
-	TRBD2	TRBJ2-3	TRBV11-3	16	CASSPGTSGGTDTQYF	TGTGCCAGCAGCCCGGGGACTAGCGGGGGCACAGATACGCAGTATTTT
-	-	TRBJ2-5	TRBV5-1	15	CASSLGTREGETQYF	TGCGCCAGCAGCTTGGGTACGAGGGAAGGAGAGACCCAGTACTTC
few	TRBD1	TRBJ2-2	TRBV18	18	CASSPPLQGATPRGELFF	TGTGCCAGCTCACCTCCATTACAGGGGGCGACCCCGCGCGGGGAGCTGTTTTTT
-	TRBD1	TRBJ1-2	TRBV6-5	15	CASSYSLGQRFGYTF	TGTGCCAGCAGTTACTCGTTGGGACAGAGGTTTGGCTACACCTTC
-	-	TRBJ2-6	TRBV10-3	13	CAISPPGTNVLTF	TGTGCCATCAGTCCCCCAGGGACCAACGTCCTGACTTTC
-	TRBD2	TRBJ2-3	TRBV27	17	CASSSYSTSGGTDTQYF	TGTGCCAGCAGTTCCTATTCGACTAGCGGTGGGACAGATACGCAGTATTTT
-	-	TRBJ1-2	TRBV6-5	14	CASRRDVGSYGYTF	TGTGCCAGCAGGCGGGACGTTGGATCCTATGGCTACACCTTC
-	-	TRBJ2-4	TRBV5-5	14	CASRSDLTKNIQYF	TGTGCCAGCAGATCTGACTTAACCAAAAACATTCAGTACTTC
-	TRBD2	TRBJ2-3	TRBV9	14	CASSSTDPGGTQYF	TGTGCCAGCAGCTCGACCGACCCGGGGGGTACGCAGTATTTT
-	-	TRBJ2-3	TRBV5-4	15	CASSLRQASTDTQYF	TGTGCCAGCAGCTTACGACAGGCTAGCACAGATACGCAGTATTTT
-	-	TRBJ2-7	TRBV19	15	CASSIGPGEPGEQYF	TGTGCCAGTAGTATAGGGCCGGGGGAACCAGGAGAGCAGTACTTC
-	-	TRBJ2-6	TRBV7-6	15	CASSLADSGANVLTF	TGTGCCAGCAGCTTAGCTGACTCTGGGGCCAACGTCCTGACTTTC
-	-	TRBJ1-6	TRBV5-6	18	CASSSQTNIEGYNSPLHF	TGTGCCAGCAGTTCCCAAACCAATATTGAAGGGTATAATTCACCCCTCCACTTT
-	-	TRBJ2-4	TRBV4-1	18	CASSQAPQGVLAKNIQYF	TGCGCCAGCAGCCAAGCCCCTCAGGGAGTTCTAGCCAAAAACATTCAGTACTTC
-	-	TRBJ1-6	TRBV24-1	14	CAAPAGAAGSPLHF	TGTGCCGCGCCCGCGGGGGCAGCCGGCTCACCCCTCCACTTT
-	TRBD1	TRBJ1-2	TRBV6-1	15	CASSEGAGGNYGYTF	TGTGCCAGCAGTGAAGGGGCAGGGGGTAACTATGGCTACACCTTC
-	-	TRBJ2-1	TRBV24-1	15	CATSDLQGTYNEQFF	TGTGCCACCAGTGATTTACAGGGTACCTACAATGAGCAGTTCTTC
-	-	TRBJ1-3	TRBV6-5	15	CASTGGGSSGNTIYF	TGTGCCAGCACCGGTGGGGGTTCCTCTGGAAACACCATATATTTT
once	-	TRBJ1-2	TRBV28	14	CASSRTGLGYGYTF	TGTGCCAGCAGTCGGACGGGGTTAGGCTATGGCTACACCTTC
-	TRBD1	TRBJ1-4	TRBV3-1/TRBV3-2	14	CASSQGQGVEKLFF	TGTGCCAGCAGCCAAGGACAGGGTGTCGAAAAACTGTTTTTT
-	-	TRBJ1-6	TRBV7-9	14	CASSPSPHNSPLHF	TGTGCCAGCAGCCCTAGCCCACATAATTCACCCCTCCACTTT
few	-	TRBJ1-2	TRBV2	13	CASSEAGYYGYTF	TGTGCCAGCAGTGAAGCGGGGTACTATGGCTACACCTTC
-	-	TRBJ2-7	TRBV2	13	CASSEWIPYEQYF	TGTGCCAGCAGTGAATGGATCCCCTACGAGCAGTACTTC
-	-	TRBJ1-3	TRBV4-2	17	CASSHQVDPSSGNTIYF	TGTGCCAGCAGCCACCAGGTCGACCCATCGTCTGGAAACACCATATATTTT
-	-	TRBJ1-6	TRBV28	17	CASSPPLRGTYNSPLHF	TGTGCCAGCAGTCCTCCCCTAAGGGGCACCTATAATTCACCCCTCCACTTT
-	TRBD2	TRBJ2-7	TRBV7-9	15	CASSLASSGTYEQYF	TGTGCCAGCAGCTTAGCGTCTAGCGGGACCTACGAGCAGTACTTC
-	-	TRBJ2-2	TRBV7-9	15	CASSPFPGAGGELFF	TGTGCCAGCAGCCCCTTCCCGGGGGCGGGCGGGGAGCTGTTTTTT
-	TRBD2	TRBJ2-3	TRBV3-1/TRBV3-2	13	CASKTSGEDTQYF	TGTGCCAGCAAGACTAGCGGGGAAGATACGCAGTATTTT
-	-	TRBJ1-1	TRBV11-1	13	CASSRGLGTEAFF	TGTGCCAGCAGCCGGGGGCTGGGCACTGAAGCTTTCTTT
-	-	TRBJ2-1	TRBV5-4	14	CASSTGISYNEQFF	TGTGCCAGCAGCACCGGGATCTCCTACAATGAGCAGTTCTTC
-	-	TRBJ1-5	TRBV28	14	CASRPAGNNQPQHF	TGTGCCAGCAGGCCCGCAGGTAACAATCAGCCCCAGCATTTT